This T cell receptor beta chain appears in the sequencing data of a study of blood T cell repertoires in COVID-19. Background on the study: Acute-phase and convalescent COVID-19 samples originated in the United States, Italy and Spain. PBMCs, B-cell-depleted T cells, or T cells provided the cDNA or gDNA that made up the material.

This CDR3 has 16 residues. Trimming cost V 6 bases and J 1 base, with 15 bases left between them. Germline-derived CDR1 and CDR2 are SNHLY and FYNNEI. Authors' analysis steps: The assay estimated nucleated cells by amplifying reference gene primers. Libraries were prepared by immunoSEQ multiplex PCR; TCRdb keeps only in-frame clonotypes and omits some of them. That table is the source of V, J and clone size, and D and trimming were worked out from the DNA. The sample carries fewer than 250,000 clones, 80% to 90% recorded once. The TCR sequence derives from a man aged 50 to 59 with acute or convalescent COVID-19. The V call is TRBV2, the J call TRBJ1-4; TRBD1 might be the D (6 bases). Sequenced sample: peripheral blood. The CDR3 DNA reads TGTGCCAGCAGGACAGGAACCCTTTTAACTAATGAAAAACTGTTTTTT. This translates into CASRTGTLLTNEKLFF.